The entry that follows covers one T cell receptor beta chain sequence. Data came from immunoSEQ multiplex PCR; TCRdb stores just in-frame clones and leaves some out. The sample has approximately 88,000 clones, 78% seen once. This entry comes from a study of blood T cell repertoires in COVID-19. V lost 5 bases to trimming and J lost 5 bases; unmatched junction nucleotides: 7. Germline V gene sequence: CDR1 SEHNR, CDR2 FQNEAQ (reference sequence). The CDR3 is made up of 14 amino acids. Patients from Seattle were sampled longitudinally, starting during active infection. The chain combines TRBV7-9 with TRBJ1-2; 8 positions match TRBD1. The sequence came from a man in his 70s with COVID-19, enrolled during active disease. Sequenced material: peripheral blood. Here the CDR3 DNA reads TGTGCCAGCAGCGATCAGGGGGCCACTTATGGCTACACCTTC. It encodes CASSDQGATYGYTF.